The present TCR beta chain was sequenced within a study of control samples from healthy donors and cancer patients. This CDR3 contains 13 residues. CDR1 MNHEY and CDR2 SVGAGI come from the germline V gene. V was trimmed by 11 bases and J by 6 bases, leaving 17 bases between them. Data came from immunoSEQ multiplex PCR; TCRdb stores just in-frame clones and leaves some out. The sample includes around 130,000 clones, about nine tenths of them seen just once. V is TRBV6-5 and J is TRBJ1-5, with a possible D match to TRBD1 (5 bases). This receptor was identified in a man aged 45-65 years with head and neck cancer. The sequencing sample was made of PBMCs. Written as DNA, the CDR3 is TGTGCCTCCTTGGCGGGGGGAGCTCAGCCCCAGCATTTT. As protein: CASLAGGAQPQHF.